Reported below is one T cell receptor beta chain. The source of the sample is a study of blood T cell repertoires in COVID-19. On the study more broadly: Italy, Spain and the United States were the sources of the convalescent and acute COVID-19 samples. In each case, the material was cDNA or gDNA derived from T cells, B-cell-depleted T cells, or PBMCs.

The ends were cut back, 2 bases at V and 5 bases at J, with 12 bases in the middle. The length of the CDR3 is 14 residues. Germline V CDR1 and CDR2: SGHTA, FQGNSA. Original methodology: From reference gene primer amplification, estimates of nucleated cell counts were derived. Here immunoSEQ multiplex PCR was the method, and the copy in TCRdb shows in-frame clones only, minus some. The DNA gave D and trimming, while V, J and clone size come from that table. The table includes tens of thousands of clones, roughly nine tenths detected once. This clonotype was sampled from a man aged 45-65 years with active COVID-19. Specimen: peripheral blood. The chain has TRBV7-2 and TRBJ1-1, with TRBD1 as a possible D gene (5 bases). The CDR3 is CASSLSQGRTEAFF. The CDR3 DNA is TGTGCCAGCAGCTTATCTCAGGGTAGGACTGAAGCTTTCTTT. Supplemented by reference TRBV7-2 and TRBJ1-1, the full variable domain reads GAGVSQSPSNKVTEKGKDVELRCDPISGHTALYWYRQSLGQGLEFLIYFQGNSAPDKSGLPSDRFSAERTGGSVSTLTIQRTQQEDSAVYLCASSLSQGRTEAFFGQGTRLTVV.